This passage covers 23 T cell receptor beta chains from one sample sequenced in a study of shared clonotypes between healthy human individuals (TCRdb year 2020). Library creation used the immunoSEQ multiplex PCR assay. In TCRdb, the immuneACCESS table is reduced to in-frame sequences with V and J assigned. These tables do not hold every clone; where another copy was compared, an unresolved V gene accounts for under half, and the others remain unexplained. The sample table records 2 million to 3 million clones; roughly 93% of these occur just once. The top ten clones comprise approximately 0.35% of the sample. Material for sequencing was naive CD4+ T cells from PBMCs. Explained via the paper, the cell subset or site label denotes: CD45RA+ positively selected. The receptors originated from a man aged 18 to 30 in good health. Some clones in this sample may be carry-over from other donors' samples.

This chain connects TRBV27 to TRBJ2-4; possible D gene TRBD2, 6 bases. The germline CDR1 and CDR2 sequences are MNHEY and SMNVEV (reference sequence). The V and J ends lost 5 bases and 7 bases respectively, with 21 bases between them. This CDR3 has 16 amino acids. CDR3 bases: TGTGCCAGCAGTCGAAAAGGAGGTAGCGGAGGGAACATTCAGTACTTC. It yields the protein CASSRKGGSGGNIQYF.

This rearrangement joins TRBV30 to TRBJ2-6; possibly TRBD1 for D (5 bases). CDR3 length equals 13 residues. Germline CDR1 is GTSNPN and CDR2 is SVGIG (reference sequence). In nucleotides, the CDR3 is TGTGCAGGACACCTCTCTGGGGCCAACGTCCTGACTTTC. It translates to CAGHLSGANVLTF.

The gene calls are TRBV4-3 and TRBJ1-1, with D maybe TRBD1 (5 bases). CDR3 length: 15 amino acids. Trimming cost V 0 bases and J 3 bases, with 11 bases left between them. Germline V gene lookup returns CDR1 LGHNA and CDR2 YSLEER. CDR3 in DNA: TGCGCCAGCAGCCAAGATCATGGACATGACACTGAAGCTTTCTTT. It codes for CASSQDHGHDTEAFF.

A note on this clone: This specimen includes other DNA sequences encoding the same CDR3. The chain carries TRBV7-3 and TRBJ1-5; tentatively, D is TRBD1 (6 bases). The CDR3 is made up of 13 amino acids. V was clipped by 1 base and J by 7 bases, with 8 bases between them. In germline, CDR1 is SGHTA, CDR2 FQGTGA. CDR3 amino acids: CASSLNRDQPQHF. The CDR3 coding sequence is TGTGCCAGCAGCTTAAACAGGGACCAGCCCCAGCATTTT.

This clone has only one observation. The rearrangement joins TRBV25-1 to TRBJ2-1; 7 nucleotides agree with TRBD2. CDR3 length equals 15 residues. Trimming took 5 bases from V and 12 from J; bases not matched to a gene: 16. Germline V lookup: CDR1 MGHDK, CDR2 SYGVNS. CDR3 loop: CASSHVGGTSAPQFF. The CDR3 bases are TGTGCCAGCAGTCACGTAGGCGGTACTAGCGCTCCGCAGTTCTTC.

The rearrangement joins TRBV6-5 to TRBJ2-5; the match to TRBD2 covers 10 bases. The J call is in doubt because the DNA end fits TRBJ2-7 better. Germline V gene lookup returns CDR1 MNHEY and CDR2 SVGAGI. This CDR3 spans 13 amino acids. The CDR3 DNA is TGTGCCAGCTTTGCTAGCGGGAGTTACGAGCAGTACTTC. As protein: CASFASGSYEQYF.

V gene TRBV19 combines with J gene TRBJ2-2; D might be TRBD1 (6 bases). Germline V lookup: CDR1 LNHDA, CDR2 SQIVND (reference sequence). Trimming left V 4 bases short and J 0 bases short, with 9 bases between. CDR3 length: 15 amino acids. Here the CDR3 DNA reads TGTGCCAGTAGTAAACAGGGCGCGAACACCGGGGAGCTGTTTTTT. It translates to CASSKQGANTGELFF.

The chain carries TRBV6-6 and TRBJ1-1, with D maybe TRBD1 (5 bases). Germline loops: CDR1 MNHNY, CDR2 SVGAGI (reference sequence). Between the trimmed V and J ends, which lost 6 bases and 4 bases, there was a span of 12 bases. CDR3 size: 13 residues. CDR3 region: CASRVPGVTEAFF. The CDR3 DNA reads TGTGCCAGCAGGGTGCCGGGGGTCACTGAAGCTTTCTTT.

This sequence joins TRBV18 and TRBJ2-6; TRBD2 matches 7 bases. V shed 3 bases and J 0 bases; nucleotides not matched to a gene: 5. The CDR3 has 17 residues. In germline, CDR1 is KGHSH, CDR2 LQKENI. The CDR3 DNA reads TGTGCCAGCTCACCGTTAGCGGGTATCTCTGGGGCCAACGTCCTGACTTTC. This codes for CASSPLAGISGANVLTF.

The chain has TRBV5-1 and TRBJ2-5, with D possibly called TRBD1 or TRBD2 (5 bases each). The end of the DNA fits TRBJ2-7 better, so the J call may be wrong. Germline CDR1 and CDR2: SGHRS and YFSETQ. CDR3 length: 19 amino acids. The CDR3 loop reads CASSLPRPKRIGDVDEQYF. CDR3 nucleotides: TGCGCCAGCAGCTTACCTAGGCCTAAGAGAATAGGGGACGTAGACGAGCAGTACTTC.

The rearrangement uses TRBV7-9 and TRBJ2-5; a weak D match, TRBD1 (6 bases). Per the germline V gene, CDR1 is SEHNR and CDR2 is FQNEAQ (reference sequence). This CDR3 is built from 14 residues. V was cut by 3 bases and J by 10 bases, with 18 bases left in between. The CDR3 nucleotides are TGTGCCAGCAGCTTTGAGACCATCAAAGGGGGCCAGTACTTC. Translated, it gives CASSFETIKGGQYF.

The V gene is TRBV7-9, the J gene TRBJ2-7, with 10 bases identical to TRBD2. V trimming: 5 bases; J trimming: 4 bases; junction bases outside the gene matches: 8. The CDR3 covers 15 residues. Germline V gives CDR1 SEHNR, CDR2 FQNEAQ (reference sequence). CDR3 sequence: CASSPTSGIIYEQYF. In DNA form, the CDR3 reads TGTGCCAGCAGCCCAACTAGCGGGATAATTTACGAGCAGTACTTC. The full variable domain, completed using reference TRBV7-9 and TRBJ2-7, is DTGVSQNPRHKITKRGQNVTFRCDPISEHNRLYWYRQTLGQGPEFLTYFQNEAQLEKSRLLSDRFSAERPKGSFSTLEIQRTEQGDSAMYLCASSPTSGIIYEQYFGPGTRLTVT.

This clone was observed once. This sample includes further DNA sequences coding for the same CDR3. The chain has TRBV2 and TRBJ2-1; maybe TRBD1 (5 bases). This CDR3 region has 14 residues. The germline V and J ends were trimmed by 3 bases and 2 bases, with 8 bases remaining between them. The V gene's germline CDR1 is SNHLY and CDR2 FYNNEI. The CDR3 DNA sequence: TGTGCCAGCAGTGATGAAGGGGCCTACAATGAGCAGTTCTTC. Translation gives CASSDEGAYNEQFF.

V usage is TRBV29-1 and J usage is TRBJ2-7; weak D call: TRBD1 (6 bases). The CDR3 extends over 13 amino acids. Germline CDR1 SQVTM, CDR2 ANQGSEA. V lost 4 bases, J lost 5 bases, and 15 bases lay in between. The CDR3 DNA follows: TGCAGCGTTGGACAGGTTGTCAACCACGAGCAGTACTTC. Protein product: CSVGQVVNHEQYF.

V is TRBV6-5 and J is TRBJ1-5; the match to TRBD1 covers 11 bases. CDR1 MNHEY and CDR2 SVGAGI come from the germline V gene. This CDR3 region has 15 residues. Trimming at V came to 5 bases and at J to 6 bases, leaving 6 bases not matched to a gene. The CDR3 region has the DNA TGTGCCAGCAGTCCGGACAGGGGGCAGGGTCAGCCCCAGCATTTT. Protein product: CASSPDRGQGQPQHF.

In regard to this clone: The junction and the germline gene differ at one end; a read error may be behind it. This chain connects TRBV2 to TRBJ2-1; TRBD2 matches at 10 bases. Per germline, CDR1 SNHLY and CDR2 FYNNEI. The CDR3 has 12 amino acids. The CDR3: CASSEAGGPEFF. In nucleotides, the CDR3 is TGTGCCAGCAGCGAAGCGGGAGGGCCTGAGTTCTTC. Full variable domain (missing parts from reference TRBV2 and TRBJ2-1): EPEVTQTPSHQVTQMGQEVILRCVPISNHLYFYWYRQILGQKVEFLVSFYNNEISEKSEIFDDQFSVERPDGSNFTLKIRSTKLEDSAMYFCASSEAGGPEFFGPGTRLTVL.

The rearrangement uses TRBV5-4 and TRBJ2-7; D call uncertain. V was clipped by 1 base and J by 3 bases, with 8 bases between them. The germline gives CDR1 SGHNT, CDR2 YYREEE (reference sequence). The CDR3 is 13 residues long. The CDR3 coding sequence is TGTGCCAGCAGCTTGAAGGATGGCTACGAGCAGTACTTC. Translation: CASSLKDGYEQYF.

The chain is built from TRBV28 and TRBJ2-1; 7 bases line up with TRBD1. The CDR3 is 11 residues long. V was clipped by 2 bases and J by 14 bases; unmatched bases: 3. Germline V gene lookup returns CDR1 MDHEN and CDR2 SYDVKM. In nucleotides, the CDR3 is TGTGCCAGCAGTTTAAAAGGGGGCAAGTTCTTC. This codes for CASSLKGGKFF.

The rearrangement links TRBV4-2 to TRBJ2-2, with TRBD1 matching over 9 bases. This CDR3 is built from 16 residues. J was trimmed by 7 bases and V by 0 bases; bases with no gene match: 6. The germline V gene encodes CDR1 LGHNA and CDR2 YNFKEQ. The CDR3 protein is CASSQDHRGLGGELFF. The CDR3 DNA follows: TGTGCCAGCAGCCAAGATCACAGGGGGCTAGGCGGGGAGCTGTTTTTT.

The chain carries TRBV5-1 and TRBJ1-4; D remains ambiguous. Trimming took off 5 bases at V and 2 bases at J, with 10 bases between the two ends. Germline CDR1 and CDR2: SGHRS and YFSETQ. This CDR3 spans 14 amino acids. The CDR3 spells CASRPLGTNEKLFF. The CDR3 DNA follows: TGCGCCAGCAGGCCCTTGGGGACTAATGAAAAACTGTTTTTT.

This clone came up once. The gene calls are TRBV5-1 and TRBJ1-1, with 8 bases that match TRBD1. CDR1 SGHRS and CDR2 YFSETQ come from the germline V gene. The CDR3 runs to 15 residues. With V trimmed by 5 bases and J by 6 bases, 12 bases remained unmatched. The CDR3 is CASRRSLGQGAEAFF. DNA of the CDR3: TGCGCCAGCAGAAGGAGCCTAGGACAGGGCGCTGAAGCTTTCTTT.

The chain is built from TRBV10-1 and TRBJ2-5; a weak D match, TRBD1 (7 bases). V was shortened by 0 bases and J by 4 bases, with 15 bases between the two germline ends. The CDR3 length is 16 residues. The germline V gene has CDR1 WNHNN and CDR2 SYGVQD (reference sequence). The CDR3 reads CASSESPGGSRETQYF. The DNA for the CDR3 is TGCGCCAGCAGTGAGTCCCCAGGGGGGAGTAGAGAGACCCAGTACTTC.

As to this clone: The same CDR3 arises from other DNA sequences in this sample as well. The rearrangement joins TRBV6-1 to TRBJ2-3, with D possibly being TRBD2 (5 bases). The germline gives CDR1 MNHNS, CDR2 SASEGT. The CDR3 runs to 12 residues. The V and J ends lost 3 bases and 6 bases respectively, with 7 bases between them. This chain's CDR3 is CASSERGDTQYF. CDR3 sequence (DNA): TGTGCCAGCAGTGAGCGAGGGGATACGCAGTATTTT.